This TCR beta chain was observed in a study of cytomegalovirus exposure and HLA in healthy donors. The germline V gene encodes CDR1 MNHEY and CDR2 SVGAGI. V was cut by 4 bases and J by 7 bases, with 7 bases left in between. The CDR3 sequence is 11 residues long. PCR was performed using 60 Vbeta and 13 Jbeta primers. The protocol was immunoSEQ multiplex PCR, while the TCRdb copy is restricted to in-frame clones and leaves out a portion. This repertoire shows 95,000 to 150,000 clones, roughly 80% found once; its top ten account for 2% to 2.5%. This chain uses TRBV6-5 with TRBJ1-1; no definite D call. The source of this sequence is a man aged 25-45 years in good health and CMV-seronegative. Sequencing was carried out using PBMCs. CDR3 in amino acids: CASSFLSEAFF. The CDR3 DNA follows: TGTGCCAGCAGTTTCCTCAGTGAAGCTTTCTTT.